These 19 T cell receptor beta chains originate from one sample sequenced in a study of blood T cell repertoires in COVID-19. Measured with immunoSEQ multiplex PCR; TCRdb has only the in-frame clones, and not every one. The repertoire consists of approximately 170,000 clones, with about nine tenths occurring once and the leading ten covering 0.95% to 1.3%. Material: peripheral blood. Every receptor here comes from a man aged 25-40 years with acute or convalescent COVID-19.

The rearrangement links TRBV5-4 to TRBJ2-7; D uncertain. There are 15 residues in the CDR3. V gave up 0 bases and J gave up 0 bases, with 10 bases separating them. CDR1 and CDR2 from the germline V gene are SGHNT and YYREEE (reference sequence). CDR3 nucleotides: TGTGCCAGCAGCTTGGATGGCGGATCCTCCTACGAGCAGTACTTC. This gives the protein CASSLDGGSSYEQYF.

This chain uses TRBV5-5 with TRBJ1-2; no clear D. The CDR3 extends over 15 amino acids. From germline, CDR1 is SGHKS and CDR2 YYEKEE (reference sequence). Trimming removed 0 bases from V and 1 base from J, with 10 bases in between. The CDR3 sequence is CASSLAFQVNYGYTF. CDR3 DNA: TGTGCCAGCAGCTTGGCCTTTCAGGTTAACTATGGCTACACCTTC.

V usage is TRBV6-1 and J usage is TRBJ1-5; D not resolved. Germline V gives CDR1 MNHNS, CDR2 SASEGT. This CDR3 region has 15 residues. Deletions cut 1 base from V and 7 bases from J, with 14 bases between. CDR3 region: CASSEGGGRAQPQHF. Written as DNA, the CDR3 is TGTGCCAGCAGTGAAGGGGGTGGGAGGGCCCAGCCCCAGCATTTT.

This clone was picked up one time. The chain has TRBV28 and TRBJ1-2; perhaps TRBD1 as D (6 bases). Trimming took off 5 bases at V and 6 bases at J, with 10 bases between the two ends. CDR3 length: 12 residues. The germline gives CDR1 MDHEN, CDR2 SYDVKM. CDR3 in amino acids: CASSPPGDGYTF. CDR3 in DNA: TGTGCCAGCAGTCCACCAGGGGATGGCTACACCTTC.

This clone was detected only once. This chain uses TRBV10-3 with TRBJ1-2, with TRBD1 as a possible D gene (5 bases). CDR1 is ENHRY, CDR2 SYGVKD, per germline. Between the trimmed V and J ends, which lost 3 bases and 0 bases, there was a span of 8 bases. The CDR3 extends over 14 amino acids. The CDR3 DNA sequence: TGTGCCATCAGTGATTCACAGGCTAACTATGGCTACACCTTC. It is translated as CAISDSQANYGYTF.

The gene calls are TRBV7-9 and TRBJ2-1; D gene ambiguous. The CDR3 covers 11 residues. In germline, CDR1 is SEHNR, CDR2 FQNEAQ (reference sequence). The V end lost 0 bases, the J end lost 9 bases, and 3 bases lay between the germline ends. The CDR3 bases are TGTGCCAGCAGCTTAGCCTTTGAGCAGTTCTTC. Amino acids: CASSLAFEQFF.

The chain is built from TRBV5-8 and TRBJ2-3; a weak D match, TRBD1 (6 bases). CDR3 length: 16 residues. Germline V gene data show CDR1 as SGHTS and CDR2 as YDEGEE. With 4 bases removed from V and 3 bases from J, the gap between germline ends came to 18 bases. In nucleotides, the CDR3 is TGTGCCAGCAGCCGTACGGTGGGGGCTGGTACAGATACGCAGTATTTT. This gives the protein CASSRTVGAGTDTQYF. Full variable domain (outside the CDR3, taken from reference TRBV5-8 and TRBJ2-3): EAGVTQSPTHLIKTRGQQATLRCSPISGHTSVYWYQQALGLGLQFLLWYDEGEERNRGNFPPRFSGRQFPNYSSELNVNALELEDSALYLCASSRTVGAGTDTQYFGPGTRLTVL.

The chain couples TRBV11-2 to TRBJ2-3, with no clear D. The CDR3 is made up of 13 amino acids. Per the germline V gene, CDR1 is SGHAT and CDR2 is FQNNGV. Trimming took 6 bases from V and 6 from J, leaving 13 bases between them. The chain's CDR3 is CASRLYQEDTQYF. The CDR3 region has the DNA TGTGCCAGCAGGTTATATCAAGAGGATACGCAGTATTTT.

The chain has TRBV18 and TRBJ2-2; 7 positions match TRBD2. Germline V lookup: CDR1 KGHSH, CDR2 LQKENI. The V segment lost 2 bases and the J segment 0 bases; nucleotides outside the gene matches: 0. This CDR3 contains 15 residues. As DNA, the CDR3 is TGTGCCAGCTCACCAGGGGGGGCGAACACCGGGGAGCTGTTTTTT. The encoded protein is CASSPGGANTGELFF. Full variable domain (remainder filled in from reference TRBV18 and TRBJ2-2): NAGVMQNPRHLVRRRGQEARLRCSPMKGHSHVYWYRQLPEEGLKFMVYLQKENIIDESGMPKERFSAEFPKEGPSILRIQQVVRGDSAAYFCASSPGGANTGELFFGEGSRLTVL.

V is TRBV5-1 and J is TRBJ1-2; weak D call: TRBD1 (6 bases). Germline V gene data show CDR1 as SGHRS and CDR2 as YFSETQ. This CDR3 is built from 15 residues. Trimming stripped 4 bases from V and 0 bases from J, with 13 bases between. The CDR3 protein is CASSEGHSANYGYTF. The CDR3 coding sequence is TGCGCCAGCAGCGAGGGACATTCAGCTAACTATGGCTACACCTTC.

This clone came up a few times. The chain links TRBV5-8 to TRBJ1-6; 9 positions agree with TRBD1. The V segment lost 4 bases and the J segment 9 bases; nucleotides outside the gene matches: 14. This CDR3 comprises 17 residues. Germline CDR1 SGHTS, CDR2 YDEGEE. As DNA, the CDR3 is TGTGCCAGCAGCCGAAGACGATTACAGGGGGCAGGTTCACCCCTCCACTTT. Translating gives CASSRRRLQGAGSPLHF.

The chain links TRBV6-5 to TRBJ1-3, with D uncertain. The CDR3 runs 13 residues. V shed 2 bases and J shed 4 bases, with 6 bases lying between them. Germline lookup yields CDR1 MNHEY and CDR2 SVGAGI. The CDR3 is CASSYLRGNTIYF. The CDR3 DNA follows: TGTGCCAGCAGTTACCTTCGGGGAAACACCATATATTTT.

This chain links TRBV7-3 with TRBJ2-3, with a weak D call TRBD2 (6 bases). The CDR3 has 14 residues. CDR1 is SGHTA, CDR2 FQGTGA, per germline. V was pared by 4 bases and J by 6 bases, with 14 bases between. The CDR3 sequence is CASSSSAGMDTQYF. DNA of the CDR3: TGTGCCAGCAGCTCTAGCGCAGGGATGGATACGCAGTATTTT. Full variable domain (remainder filled in from reference TRBV7-3 and TRBJ2-3): GAGVSQTPSNKVTEKGKYVELRCDPISGHTALYWYRQSLGQGPEFLIYFQGTGAADDSGLPNDRFFAVRPEGSVSTLKIQRTERGDSAVYLCASSSSAGMDTQYFGPGTRLTVL.

The chain recombines TRBV10-3 with TRBJ2-5; 7 nucleotides line up with TRBD1. V was pared by 10 bases and J by 1 base, with 6 bases of the junction left unmatched. This CDR3 is 13 amino acids long. Germline-derived CDR1 and CDR2 are ENHRY and SYGVKD. CDR3 in amino acids: CATQGTVQETQYF. CDR3 nucleotides: TGTGCCACCCAGGGGACAGTCCAAGAGACCCAGTACTTC.

This chain links TRBV7-2 with TRBJ2-4; 7 nucleotides match TRBD1. Germline V gene lookup returns CDR1 SGHTA and CDR2 FQGNSA. With V trimmed by 2 bases and J by 0 bases, 10 bases remained unmatched. The CDR3 runs 18 residues. CDR3 amino acids: CASSLPTGQALAKNIQYF. The CDR3 nucleotides read TGTGCCAGCAGCTTACCCACAGGACAGGCATTAGCCAAAAACATTCAGTACTTC. Based on the CDR3 plus reference TRBV7-2 and TRBJ2-4, the full variable domain is GAGVSQSPSNKVTEKGKDVELRCDPISGHTALYWYRQSLGQGLEFLIYFQGNSAPDKSGLPSDRFSAERTGGSVSTLTIQRTQQEDSAVYLCASSLPTGQALAKNIQYFGAGTRLSVL.

This clone turned up a few times. V gene TRBV15 combines with J gene TRBJ1-4; tentatively, D is TRBD1 (6 bases). The germline V gene encodes CDR1 LNHNV and CDR2 YYDKDF (reference sequence). The CDR3 totals 14 residues. Trimming left V 0 bases short and J 7 bases short, with 9 bases between. As DNA, the CDR3 is TGTGCCACCAGCAGAGACAGGGGTGCTGAAAAACTGTTTTTT. Translation: CATSRDRGAEKLFF.

The CDR3 nucleotides read TGTGCCAGCAGTGAACGTCCACTAGCGGGGGTCTCCTACGAGCAGTACTTC. Residues: CASSERPLAGVSYEQYF. The gene calls are TRBV6-1 and TRBJ2-7; 11 bases fit TRBD2. The CDR3 contains 17 residues. CDR1 MNHNS and CDR2 SASEGT come from the germline V gene. V shed 2 bases and J 0 bases; nucleotides not matched to a gene: 6.

V and J are TRBV12-3 or TRBV12-4 and TRBJ2-1; no reliable D call. The CDR3 length is 12 residues. Trimming removed 6 bases from V and 8 bases from J, with 11 bases in between. The CDR3 DNA is TGTGCCAGCAGATACCTAGGTTATGAGCAGTTCTTC. As protein: CASRYLGYEQFF.

This clone has a handful of counts. CDR3 in DNA: TGTGCCAGCAGCCCTCGACAGGGGGGATCCTATGGCTACACCTTC. Its translation: CASSPRQGGSYGYTF. The J gene is TRBJ1-2, the V gene TRBV7-9; 9 nucleotides align to TRBD1. Per the germline V gene, CDR1 is SEHNR and CDR2 is FQNEAQ (reference sequence). V lost 5 bases, J lost 4 bases, and 8 bases stayed unmatched. The CDR3 has 15 amino acids.